Sequencing of this TCR beta chain was carried out in a study of shared clonotypes between healthy human individuals. V lost 1 base, J lost 5 bases, and 17 bases lay in between. CDR1 is SEHNR, CDR2 FQNEAQ, per germline (reference sequence). The CDR3 has 16 amino acids. This was a deep-level run. Authors' methods: In the immunoSEQ data, sequences were junction-only and lacked quality scores, so filtering differed. The protocol was immunoSEQ multiplex PCR, while the TCRdb copy is restricted to in-frame clones and leaves out a portion. That table is the source of V, J and clone size, and D and trimming were worked out from the DNA. The table has roughly 890,000 clones, roughly 92% seen once. Cells designated naive CD8 were CD45RO-negative and were positively selected for CCR7, with terminally differentiated effector memory CD45RA+ cells excluded.

The rearrangement links TRBV7-9 to TRBJ2-5; D might be TRBD1 or TRBD2, each matching 5 bases. The clonotype comes from a man aged 25 to 40 in good health. The specimen was naive CD8+ T cells sorted from blood. The CDR3 region is CASSLVGLGVVETQYF. The DNA of the CDR3 is TGTGCCAGCAGCTTAGTGGGATTGGGGGTGGTTGAGACCCAGTACTTC.